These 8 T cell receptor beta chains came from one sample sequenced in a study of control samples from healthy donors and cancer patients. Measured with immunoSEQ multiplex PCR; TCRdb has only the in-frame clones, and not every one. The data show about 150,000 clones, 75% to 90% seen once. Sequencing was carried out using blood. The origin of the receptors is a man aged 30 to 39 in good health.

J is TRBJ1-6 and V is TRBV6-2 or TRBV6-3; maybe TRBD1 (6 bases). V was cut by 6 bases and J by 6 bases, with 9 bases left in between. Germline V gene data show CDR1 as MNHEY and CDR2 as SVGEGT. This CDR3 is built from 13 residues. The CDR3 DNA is TGTGCCAGCAGCAGGGACACTAATTCACCCCTCCACTTT. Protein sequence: CASSRDTNSPLHF.

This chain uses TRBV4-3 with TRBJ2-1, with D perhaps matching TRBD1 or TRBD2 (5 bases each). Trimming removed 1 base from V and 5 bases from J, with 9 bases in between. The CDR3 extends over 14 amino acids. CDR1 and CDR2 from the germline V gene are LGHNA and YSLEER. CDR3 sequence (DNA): TGCGCCAGCAGCCAAGCGGGGCGTCACAATGAGCAGTTCTTC. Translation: CASSQAGRHNEQFF.

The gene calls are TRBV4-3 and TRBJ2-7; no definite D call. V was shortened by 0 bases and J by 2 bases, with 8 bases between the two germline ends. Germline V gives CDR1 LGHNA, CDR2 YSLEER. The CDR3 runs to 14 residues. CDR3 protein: CASSQDRVTYEQYF. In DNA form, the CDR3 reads TGCGCCAGCAGCCAAGATCGGGTTACCTACGAGCAGTACTTC.

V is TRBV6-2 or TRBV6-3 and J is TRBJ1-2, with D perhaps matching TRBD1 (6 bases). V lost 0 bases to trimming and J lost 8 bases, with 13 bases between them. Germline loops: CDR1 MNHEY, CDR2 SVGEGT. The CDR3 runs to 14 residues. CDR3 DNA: TGTGCCAGCAGTTACTCGAGGGGGGGGAGAGGCTACACCTTC. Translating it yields CASSYSRGGRGYTF.

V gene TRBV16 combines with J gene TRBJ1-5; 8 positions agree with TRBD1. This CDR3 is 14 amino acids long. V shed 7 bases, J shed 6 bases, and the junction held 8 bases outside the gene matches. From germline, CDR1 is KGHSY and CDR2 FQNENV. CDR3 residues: CASTPMTGVQPQHF. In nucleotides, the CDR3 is TGTGCCAGCACCCCGATGACAGGGGTTCAGCCCCAGCATTTT. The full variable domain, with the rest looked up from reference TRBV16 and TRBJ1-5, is GEEVAQTPKHLVRGEGQKAKLYCAPIKGHSYVFWYQQVLKNEFKFLISFQNENVFDETGMPKERFSAKCLPNSPCSLEIQATKLEDSAVYFCASTPMTGVQPQHFGDGTRLSIL.

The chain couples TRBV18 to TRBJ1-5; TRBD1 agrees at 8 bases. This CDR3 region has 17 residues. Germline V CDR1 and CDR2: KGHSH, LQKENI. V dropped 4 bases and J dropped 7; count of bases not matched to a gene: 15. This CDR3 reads CASSQTSLTGAGQPQHF. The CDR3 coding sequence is TGTGCCAGCTCACAGACCTCTCTGACAGGGGCCGGGCAGCCCCAGCATTTT. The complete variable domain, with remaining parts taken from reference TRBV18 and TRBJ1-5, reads NAGVMQNPRHLVRRRGQEARLRCSPMKGHSHVYWYRQLPEEGLKFMVYLQKENIIDESGMPKERFSAEFPKEGPSILRIQQVVRGDSAAYFCASSQTSLTGAGQPQHFGDGTRLSIL.

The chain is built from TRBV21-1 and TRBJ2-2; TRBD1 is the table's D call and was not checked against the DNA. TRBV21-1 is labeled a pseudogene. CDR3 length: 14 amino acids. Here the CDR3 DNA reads TGTGCCAGCCTCAGGGGCCCGGACACCGGGGAGCTGTTTTTT. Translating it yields CASLRGPDTGELFF.

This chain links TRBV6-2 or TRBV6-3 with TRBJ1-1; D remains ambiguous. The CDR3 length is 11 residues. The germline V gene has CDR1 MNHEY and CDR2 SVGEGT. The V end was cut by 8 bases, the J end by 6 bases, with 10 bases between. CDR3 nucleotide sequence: TGTGCCAGCCGCCTTGGATCTGAAGCTTTCTTT. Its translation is CASRLGSEAFF.